These 7 T cell receptor beta chains originate from one sample sequenced in a study of beta chain features in type 1 diabetes. Investigators reverse transcribed all isolated RNA, so they sequenced expressed TCRB transcripts. Using immunoSEQ multiplex PCR, the repertoire was profiled, and TCRdb retains in-frame clones only, with some absent. The data show 200,000 to 250,000 clones, around 68% seen once. Sequenced input: naive CD4+ T cells from blood. The receptors here all came from a young man in good health.

The V gene is TRBV5-1, the J gene TRBJ2-3; perhaps TRBD2 as D (6 bases). From germline, CDR1 is SGHRS and CDR2 YFSETQ. The CDR3 runs 14 residues. V was shortened by 3 bases and J by 9 bases, with 17 bases between the two germline ends. As DNA, the CDR3 is TGCGCCAGCAGCTACCAGGACCCGGCGGGGACGCAGTATTTT. Translation: CASSYQDPAGTQYF.

This clone was counted between two and nine times. V and J are TRBV10-3 and TRBJ2-4; tentative D call: TRBD2 (6 bases). Trimming took off 0 bases at V and 3 bases at J, with 18 bases between the two ends. Germline V lookup: CDR1 ENHRY, CDR2 SYGVKD. The CDR3 covers 18 residues. Here the CDR3 DNA reads TGTGCCATCAGTGAGTCTGAGGTGGAGAGCGGGTACAAAAACATTCAGTACTTC. This translates into CAISESEVESGYKNIQYF.

This chain links TRBV7-2 with TRBJ2-3, with D maybe TRBD1 (6 bases). The CDR3 totals 15 residues. V was trimmed by 5 bases and J by 1 base, leaving 13 bases between them. Germline V gene sequence: CDR1 SGHTA, CDR2 FQGNSA. DNA for the CDR3: TGTGCCAGCAGCCCTAATGACAGGCGCACAGATACGCAGTATTTT. It is translated as CASSPNDRRTDTQYF.

The chain couples TRBV11-2 to TRBJ2-1; D remains unclear. Germline V gives CDR1 SGHAT, CDR2 FQNNGV. Trimming stripped 1 base from V and 5 bases from J, with 12 bases between. The CDR3 loop spans 15 amino acids. CDR3 sequence (DNA): TGTGCCAGCAGCTTAGTTTATAGCCTGAACAATGAGCAGTTCTTC. Translated: CASSLVYSLNNEQFF.

The gene calls are TRBV30 and TRBJ2-7, with unresolved D. The CDR3 contains 11 residues. Trimming pared 5 bases from V and 7 bases from J, leaving 12 bases between. Germline V lookup: CDR1 GTSNPN, CDR2 SVGIG (reference sequence). The CDR3 loop is CAWALDWEQYF. CDR3 nucleotides: TGTGCCTGGGCTCTCGACTGGGAGCAGTACTTC.

The gene calls are TRBV29-1 and TRBJ1-1; 7 bases are shared with TRBD1. The CDR3 runs to 14 residues. The V gene end was trimmed by 6 bases and the J gene end by 2 bases; junction bases not matched to a gene: 9. CDR1 is SQVTM, CDR2 ANQGSEA, per germline. The CDR3 DNA is TGCAGCGTCGCACTACAGGGGATAAACACTGAAGCTTTCTTT. Protein sequence: CSVALQGINTEAFF.

Only one count was recorded for this clone. This sequence joins TRBV13 and TRBJ2-5; D gene unclear. Germline lookup yields CDR1 PRHDT and CDR2 FYEKMQ (reference sequence). V was shortened by 5 bases and J by 3 bases, with 4 bases between the two germline ends. The length of the CDR3 is 11 residues. In DNA, the CDR3 is TGTGCCAGCAGCCGCGAAGAGACCCAGTACTTC. The encoded protein is CASSREETQYF.